Described below is a single T cell receptor beta chain sequence and its context. Its antigen remains unknown. Clones were read by immunoSEQ multiplex PCR, and TCRdb kept only the in-frame ones, dropping some. Among tens of thousands of clones, 70% to 90% were seen once, and the ten largest hold nearly 2.5%. Germline V gene data show CDR1 as MNHNS and CDR2 as SASEGT. The CDR3 length is 15 residues. Trimming at V came to 5 bases and at J to 6 bases, leaving 10 bases not matched to a gene. The data derive from a study of graft-versus-host responses after intestinal transplantation. Study-level background: Every recipient had anti-thymocyte globulin induction and approximately 3 years of tacrolimus plus steroids.

Regarding the study as a whole: An association linked early post-transplant HvG declines with peak circulating GvH clone levels. Present in recipient marrow, GvH clones included some that appeared first in ileum or blood. Some patients had graft-donor T cell macrochimerism, and their allografts showed high graft-versus-host to host-versus-graft clonal ratios.

The gene calls are TRBV6-1 and TRBJ2-1; 7 bases agree with TRBD1. This specimen was unstimulated CD8+ T cells sorted from spleen or lymph node cells, taken before intestinal transplant. The TCR comes from a human donor who received an intestinal transplant. CDR3 sequence (DNA): TGTGCCAGCAGTTTTTCCCCGGGACAGCTCAATGAGCAGTTCTTC. Translating it yields CASSFSPGQLNEQFF.